This T cell receptor (beta chain) was found in a study of control samples from healthy donors and cancer patients. The sample holds one count of this clone. Measured with immunoSEQ multiplex PCR; TCRdb has only the in-frame clones, and not every one. The sample records roughly 80,000 clones, roughly 89% being singletons. The ends were cut back, 2 bases at V and 2 bases at J, with 15 bases in the middle. Germline V gene data show CDR1 as WSHSY and CDR2 as SAAADI. CDR3 length equals 16 residues. The receptor was isolated from a man aged 50 or older in good health. The chain combines TRBV10-2 with TRBJ2-5; tentatively, D is TRBD2 (6 bases). Sequenced input: blood. CDR3 protein: CASSEETGTQQETQYF. Written as DNA, the CDR3 is TGCGCCAGCAGTGAGGAAACCGGGACTCAACAAGAGACCCAGTACTTC.